The 24 T cell receptor beta chains reported below all come from one sample, sequenced in a study of breast tumors, draining lymph nodes, adjacent tissues (dated by TCRdb to about 2016). Preparation of the library involved multiplex PCR. Sequencing relied on an Illumina HiSeq 2000. Through fastp at Q25 and MiXCR, TCRdb rebuilt clones from the public reads, retaining in-frame beta chains. CDR3 protein sequences are deduplicated, and each keeps its most common genes and DNA. The sample table holds about 180,000 distinct CDR3 sequences, of which approximately 33% were seen once. The top ten clones comprise 3.8% of the sample. The lymph node samples were taken from the axillary draining lymph nodes of breast cancer patients. The sequencing input was axillary lymph node tissue. These receptors were taken from a female donor with breast cancer. Some clones in this sample may be carry-over from other donors' samples.

The genes are TRBV28 and TRBJ1-2; 8 positions agree with TRBD1. The V segment lost 4 bases and the J segment 6 bases; nucleotides outside the gene matches: 10. In germline, CDR1 is MDHEN, CDR2 SYDVKM. The CDR3 consists of 15 residues. The CDR3 region is CASSSLTGEVNGYTF. CDR3 nucleotides: TGTGCCAGCAGTTCCCTGACAGGGGAGGTCAATGGCTACACCTTC.

This clonotype was counted ten times or more. This chain joins TRBV11-2 and TRBJ2-7; no definite D call. This CDR3 region has 15 residues. Germline V gives CDR1 SGHAT, CDR2 FQNNGV. V was cut by 1 base and J by 2 bases, with 12 bases left in between. The CDR3 is CASSLVFGPTYEQYF. The DNA of the CDR3 is TGTGCCAGCAGCTTAGTTTTTGGACCGACCTACGAGCAGTACTTC.

This clonotype was counted ten times or more. The chain couples TRBV19 to TRBJ2-3; unclear D gene. Trimming stripped 7 bases from V and 5 bases from J, with 13 bases between. The germline V gene encodes CDR1 LNHDA and CDR2 SQIVND (reference sequence). The CDR3 has 13 residues. Here the CDR3 reads CASTHSRGDTQYF. CDR3 in DNA: TGTGCCAGTACCCATAGCCGCGGAGATACGCAGTATTTT. The entire variable domain, with the rest obtained from reference TRBV19 and TRBJ2-3, is as follows: DGGITQSPKYLFRKEGQNVTLSCEQNLNHDAMYWYRQDPGQGLRLIYYSQIVNDFQKGDIAEGYSVSREKKESFPLTVTSAQKNPTAFYLCASTHSRGDTQYFGPGTRLTVL.

This clonotype has more than one count but fewer than ten. A clone one base away is much larger, so this may be a read error. The chain has TRBV7-2 and TRBJ2-7; no clear D. This CDR3 comprises 18 residues. Germline lookup yields CDR1 SGHTA and CDR2 FQGNSA. The CDR3 is CASSLKYQNTRTSHEQYF. CDR3 DNA: TGTGCCAGCAGCTTAAAATACCAAAACACCCGTACCTCCCACGAGCAGTACTTC.

This clonotype has only a few counts. This sequence may be a read error, since a much larger clone differs from it by one base. The J gene is TRBJ1-5, the V gene TRBV6-2 or TRBV6-3, with unresolved D. V was cut by 4 bases and J by 12 bases, with 10 bases left in between. Germline lookup yields CDR1 MNHEY and CDR2 SVGEGT. This CDR3 comprises 11 residues. The DNA of the CDR3 is TGTGCCAGCAGTTGCCCCGGGATCCAGCATTTT. Encoded protein: CASSCPGIQHF.

The chain is built from TRBV5-6 and TRBJ1-4; TRBD1 matches at 8 bases. CDR1 SGHDT and CDR2 YYEEEE come from the germline V gene. The ends lost 4 bases at V and 8 bases at J; junction bases unmatched: 7. The CDR3 consists of 14 residues. The CDR3, as DNA: TGTGCCAGCAGCGCGACAGGGGAGGAAGAAAAACTGTTTTTT. Amino acids: CASSATGEEEKLFF.

This clonotype has at least ten counts. The chain combines TRBV30 with TRBJ2-7, with 8 bases identical to TRBD1. Germline CDR1 reads GTSNPN; CDR2 reads SVGIG (reference sequence). The CDR3 totals 12 residues. V lost 3 bases to trimming and J lost 3 bases; unmatched junction nucleotides: 1. The CDR3 DNA is TGTGCCTGGAGAGACAGGGGCTACGAGCAGTACTTC. This encodes CAWRDRGYEQYF.

There are many counts of this clonotype. This chain uses TRBV30 with TRBJ2-5; D is perhaps TRBD1 (6 bases). Trimming cost V 0 bases and J 3 bases, with 14 bases left between them. Germline lookup yields CDR1 GTSNPN and CDR2 SVGIG (reference sequence). The CDR3 runs to 15 residues. This CDR3 reads CAWSVTGLGKETQYF. The CDR3 DNA sequence: TGTGCCTGGAGTGTTACAGGGCTAGGTAAAGAGACCCAGTACTTC.

The V gene is TRBV19, the J gene TRBJ2-2; 8 bases are shared with TRBD2. This CDR3 comprises 11 residues. CDR1 LNHDA and CDR2 SQIVND come from the germline V gene (reference sequence). Trimming removed 6 bases from V and 11 bases from J; junction bases left unmatched: 2. The CDR3 coding sequence is TGTGCCAGTAGGGTAGCGGGAGAGCTGTTTTTT. This codes for CASRVAGELFF.

Worth noting for this clonotype: Sequence at one end of the junction differs from germline and may be a read error. The chain couples TRBV5-6 to TRBJ2-6; tentatively, D is TRBD1 or TRBD2 (6 bases each). Germline lookup yields CDR1 SGHDT and CDR2 YYEEEE. There are 14 residues in the CDR3. The CDR3 sequence is CASSRIRGQTTEAF. CDR3 nucleotide sequence: TGTGCCAGCAGCAGGATCCGGGGGCAAACCACTGAAGCTTTC.

The J gene is TRBJ2-1, the V gene TRBV5-6; tentative D call: TRBD1 (6 bases). The germline V and J ends were trimmed by 3 bases and 6 bases, with 13 bases remaining between them. Germline assignment: CDR1 SGHDT and CDR2 YYEEEE. The CDR3 is made up of 14 amino acids. The CDR3 reads CASSSGTRPNEQFF. The DNA of the CDR3 is TGTGCCAGCAGCTCCGGGACACGACCCAATGAGCAGTTCTTC.

This chain connects TRBV24-1 to TRBJ2-3, with TRBD2 identical over 7 bases. The germline V gene has CDR1 KGHDR and CDR2 SFDVKD. The CDR3 covers 18 residues. Germline trimming cut 8 bases from V and 4 bases from J; bases unmatched to any gene: 20. The CDR3 loop is CATTSAGGRRTKSDTQYF. In nucleotides, the CDR3 is TGTGCCACCACCTCTGCTGGCGGGAGAAGGACGAAATCAGATACGCAGTATTTT.

This clonotype occurred many times. The chain employs TRBV4-1 and TRBJ2-1; D call uncertain. V shed 7 bases and J shed 9 bases, with 16 bases lying between them. The CDR3 runs to 13 residues. Germline values: CDR1 MGHRA, CDR2 YSYEKL. The CDR3 bases are TGCGCCAGCACCATTCATGGCACGGGTGAGCAGTTCTTC. It translates to CASTIHGTGEQFF.

This clonotype was recorded many times. The rearrangement links TRBV20-1 to TRBJ2-2, with 7 nucleotides matching TRBD2. CDR3 length: 13 amino acids. J lost 7 bases, V lost 0 bases, and 2 bases had no gene match. Germline values: CDR1 DFQATT, CDR2 SNEGSKA (reference sequence). CDR3 residues: CSARDREGGELFF. In DNA form, the CDR3 reads TGCAGTGCTAGAGACAGGGAGGGCGGGGAGCTGTTTTTT.

The CDR3 loop is CASNFPGLAVTQYF. CDR3 sequence (DNA): TGTGCCAGCAACTTCCCCGGACTAGCCGTGACCCAGTACTTC. The V call is TRBV7-9, the J call TRBJ2-5; TRBD2 matches at 8 bases. V shed 7 bases and J 7 bases; nucleotides not matched to a gene: 11. Germline assignment: CDR1 SEHNR and CDR2 FQNEAQ (reference sequence). This CDR3 has 14 amino acids.

This clonotype was recorded at least ten times. The chain recombines TRBV7-3 with TRBJ1-2; TRBD1 aligns across 9 bases. Losses at the gene ends were 5 bases for V and 8 bases for J; bases not matched to a gene: 15. The CDR3 is 16 residues long. Germline-derived CDR1 and CDR2 are SGHTA and FQGTGA. CDR3 nucleotides: TGTGCCAGCAGCCGGGAGGACAGGGGAGACATAAAGGGCTACACCTTC. It yields the protein CASSREDRGDIKGYTF.

With respect to this clonotype: A much larger clone differs by one base, so this may be a read error. V gene TRBV7-9 combines with J gene TRBJ1-2, with D maybe TRBD1 (5 bases). The CDR3 is made up of 19 amino acids. The germline V and J ends were trimmed by 5 bases and 9 bases, with 34 bases remaining between them. CDR1 and CDR2 from the germline V gene are SEHNR and FQNEAQ (reference sequence). The CDR3 nucleotides are TGTGCCAGCAGCCCACTTGGGGGACGACGACTCCACCAGCGGGGTCGCTACACCTTC. This encodes CASSPLGGRRLHQRGRYTF.

This clonotype was counted at least ten times. V gene TRBV6-2 or TRBV6-3 combines with J gene TRBJ2-6, with D perhaps matching TRBD1 (5 bases). The V end lost 3 bases, the J end lost 2 bases, and 14 bases lay between the germline ends. Germline loops: CDR1 MNHEY, CDR2 SVGEGT. CDR3 length: 17 residues. CDR3 bases: TGTGCCAGCAGTTATCAGGGATTAGGTGCTGGGGCCAACGTCCTGACTTTC. It encodes CASSYQGLGAGANVLTF.

This clonotype was detected only a few times. The J gene is TRBJ2-2, the V gene TRBV28; no definite D call. Per germline, CDR1 MDHEN and CDR2 SYDVKM. CDR3 size: 16 residues. V was cut by 1 base and J by 5 bases, with 14 bases left in between. The CDR3 sequence: CASSLSASPRTGELFF. The CDR3 region has the DNA TGTGCCAGCAGTTTATCAGCGTCCCCGAGGACCGGGGAGCTGTTTTTT.

This clonotype appeared many times. This chain connects TRBV4-1 to TRBJ2-1; TRBD2 agrees at 9 bases. Per the germline V gene, CDR1 is MGHRA and CDR2 is YSYEKL. The CDR3 totals 17 residues. Losses at the gene ends were 4 bases for V and 6 bases for J; bases not matched to a gene: 13. CDR3 nucleotide sequence: TGCGCCAGCAGCCCATCCCCGGGACTAGCTGTAGGCAATGAGCAGTTCTTC. Protein: CASSPSPGLAVGNEQFF.

This clonotype was counted many times. This chain joins TRBV6-1 and TRBJ2-5, with D possibly being TRBD1 (6 bases). The germline CDR1 and CDR2 sequences are MNHNS and SASEGT. The V end lost 5 bases, the J end lost 1 base, and 11 bases lay between the germline ends. This CDR3 has 14 residues. The CDR3 is CASSIRGTQETQYF. DNA of the CDR3: TGTGCCAGCAGTATCAGGGGAACCCAAGAGACCCAGTACTTC.

This clonotype was seen repeatedly, ten times or more. The chain employs TRBV12-3 or TRBV12-4 and TRBJ2-3, with 8 nucleotides matching TRBD2. The trim removed 11 bases at V and 1 base at J, leaving 8 bases unmatched. The CDR3 runs to 14 residues. The CDR3 spells CAGGGRGGTDTQYF. CDR3 coding DNA: TGTGCCGGAGGGGGGCGGGGGGGCACAGATACGCAGTATTTT.

This clonotype turned up a few times. This chain links TRBV28 with TRBJ1-4; D unresolved. The CDR3 sequence is 13 residues long. The ends were cut back, 1 base at V and 8 bases at J, with 8 bases in the middle. Germline CDR1 reads MDHEN; CDR2 reads SYDVKM. The CDR3 nucleotides read TGTGCCAGCAGTTTATCCCCCCCGGAAAAACTGTTTTTT. The encoded protein is CASSLSPPEKLFF.

This clonotype was detected ten times or more. The rearrangement joins TRBV6-1 to TRBJ1-6; D gene uncertain. The CDR3 has 13 amino acids. The V end was cut by 4 bases, the J end by 7 bases, with 8 bases between. Germline values: CDR1 MNHNS, CDR2 SASEGT. CDR3 nucleotide sequence: TGTGCCAGCAGTGTGGACGGCAATTCACCCCTCCACTTT. Its protein is CASSVDGNSPLHF.